This T cell receptor (beta chain) comes out of a study of vaccination and CD4 T cells after COVID-19. On the study more broadly: A CEFX pool, an HIV-1 Nef pool, or else no peptide went into the control cultures.

CDR3 length: 17 residues. CDR1 DFQATT and CDR2 SNEGSKA come from the germline V gene (reference sequence). The V gene end was trimmed by 0 bases and the J gene end by 6 bases; junction bases not matched to a gene: 8. Stated treatment: approximately nine-day PBMC culture with coronavirus spike peptide pools or control peptides (ViraFEST assay). Prior to the COVID-19 pandemic (2011-2018), the unexposed donor's CD4+ T cells were collected. After being plated at over 1.5 million per well, PBMCs were cultured with 10 IU/ml IL-2 and around 9.2 ug/ml peptide pools. On this clonotype itself: The antigen is undetermined.

Points from the study as a whole: Counts of SARS-CoV-2-reactive clonotypes had a median that went from roughly 21 to 40, a nonsignificant change.

Oncomine TCR Beta short-read sequencing was applied to DNA from cultured CD4+ T cells. Researchers extracted genomic DNA from CD4+ T cells that had been cultured. TCRdb ran MiXCR on the PCR reads and lists one entry per CDR3 protein. The sample has roughly 7,400 distinct CDR3 sequences, about 38% seen once. The sample was CD4+ T cells from blood, cultured in vitro. This chain joins TRBV20-1 and TRBJ1-6; 10 nucleotides align to TRBD1. The source is a human donor in good health. CDR3: CSARDSTGGSINSPLHF. The CDR3 DNA reads as TGCAGTGCTAGAGATTCGACAGGGGGCTCTATTAATTCACCCCTCCACTTT.